This T cell receptor (beta chain) was sequenced during a study of OX40 agonist ivuxolimab in advanced cancers. As for the study in general: Intravenous ivuxolimab was administered to patients every 2 weeks at 0.01 to 10 mg/kg. Partial responses were seen in three patients, one with hepatocellular carcinoma and two with cutaneous melanoma.

For this clone: Its antigen is undetermined.

The CDR3 length is 14 residues. Germline V gene sequence: CDR1 SGHTA, CDR2 FQGNSA. The V gene end was trimmed by 7 bases and the J gene end by 7 bases; junction bases not matched to a gene: 10. Sequenced by immunoSEQ multiplex PCR; TCRdb stores in-frame clones only, minus some. Among 85,000 to 130,000 clones listed, approximately 90% were seen once. Study-wide points: In CD8+ T cells, expanded clones were on average more numerous than in CD4+.

Excluded were patients having autoimmune disease history or systemic immunosuppression. The TCR was taken from an adult with an advanced solid tumor such as melanoma, head and neck, liver or kidney cancer. The material was CD4+ or CD8+ T cells sorted from blood, obtained in a trial of the OX40 agonist ivuxolimab. The J gene is TRBJ1-5, the V gene TRBV7-2; 7 bases are a match to TRBD1. The CDR3 reads CASTLTGRDQPQHF. CDR3 bases: TGTGCCAGCACTCTGACAGGGAGGGACCAGCCCCAGCATTTT.